In its sample, the clone carrying this T cell receptor (beta chain) was seen once. The data were taken from a study of blood T cell repertoires in COVID-19. About the study: Specimens from acute and convalescent COVID-19 originated in the United States, Italy and Spain. PBMCs, B-cell-depleted T cells, or T cells were the source of the cDNA or gDNA that made up the material.

Methods used by the authors: Reference gene primers were amplified, and this amplification served to estimate nucleated cell counts. The assay was immunoSEQ multiplex PCR, and TCRdb's table has in-frame clones only and misses some. V and J calls plus clone size are reproduced from that table; the DNA served to infer D and trimming. In the table there are fewer than 120,000 clones, 70% to 90% of which are singletons. CDR3 length: 14 residues. Trimming stripped 5 bases from V and 4 bases from J, with 13 bases between. CDR1 is SGHRS and CDR2 is YFSETQ in the germline V gene. The source of this sequence is a human donor in a cohort sampled during active COVID-19. The rearrangement joins TRBV5-1 to TRBJ1-5; D gene uncertain. The source material was peripheral blood. CDR3 nucleotide sequence: TGCGCCAGCAGTCAGGTACCGGGGAATCAGCCCCAGCATTTT. It encodes CASSQVPGNQPQHF.